This T cell receptor (beta chain) was found in a study of T cell changes during pregnancy in multiple sclerosis. CDR3 length: 14 residues. Germline loops: CDR1 GTSNPN, CDR2 SVGIG (reference sequence). V shed 4 bases and J shed 2 bases, with 15 bases lying between them. Repertoires were generated with immunoSEQ multiplex PCR, while TCRdb's copy carries only in-frame clones and drops some. The sample lists around 74,000 clones; around 85% were seen once. This receptor was taken from a female donor with multiple sclerosis, enrolled in a pregnancy study. The V call is TRBV30, the J call TRBJ2-7; possibly TRBD1 for D (5 bases). The material was peripheral blood, obtained before pregnancy. The CDR3 loop reads CAWTLKQDPYEQYF. In DNA, the CDR3 is TGTGCCTGGACCCTTAAACAGGACCCCTACGAGCAGTACTTC.